This T cell receptor beta chain was profiled in a study of ipilimumab plus nivolumab after autologous stem cell transplantation. Using immunoSEQ multiplex PCR, the repertoire was profiled, and TCRdb retains in-frame clones only, with some absent. There are more than 20,000 clones in the sample; around 80% occur only once, and around 18% lies in the top ten. V lost 10 bases and J lost 7, with 15 bases in between. The CDR3 loop spans 12 amino acids. Per the germline V gene, CDR1 is LNHDA and CDR2 is SQIVND (reference sequence). This TCR was sampled from a male donor with diffuse large B-cell lymphoma. The sample was PBMCs, taken in a trial of ipilimumab plus nivolumab as post-transplant consolidation. The J gene is TRBJ2-3, the V gene TRBV19; D unclear. Here the CDR3 reads CATKGAANTQYF. CDR3 nucleotide sequence: TGTGCCACCAAGGGTGCGGCCAATACGCAGTATTTT.